The 21 T cell receptor beta chains given below trace back to one sample, sequenced in a study of T cell repertoires in cytomegalovirus infection. These receptors are not linked to any known antigen. TCRdb recomputed calls from the reads with MiXCR, one row per CDR3 protein. The sample contains approximately 990,000 distinct CDR3 sequences, approximately 30% of which appear only once. Sequencing used cultured CD8+ T cells from PBMCs, obtained from culture after CMV antigen stimulation. The receptors here all came from a human donor in good health (CMV status not recorded). Some clones in this sample may be carry-over from other donors' samples.

This sequence joins TRBV7-6 and TRBJ1-6; TRBD1 aligns across 12 bases. Looked up from germline, CDR1 is SGHVS and CDR2 is FNYEAQ. V dropped 6 bases and J dropped 9; count of bases not matched to a gene: 3. The CDR3 covers 14 residues. The CDR3 loop reads CASRPGQGASPLHF. The CDR3 bases are TGTGCCAGCAGACCGGGACAGGGGGCTTCACCCCTCCACTTT. Together with reference TRBV7-6 and TRBJ1-6, the CDR3 gives the full variable domain: GAGVSQSPRYKVTKRGQDVALRCDPISGHVSLYWYRQALGQGPEFLTYFNYEAQQDKSGLPNDRFSAERPEGSISTLTIQRTEQRDSAMYRCASRPGQGASPLHFGNGTRLTVT.

This clonotype turned up a few times. The CDR3 DNA follows: TGTGCCAGCACCGGGAGGAGGTCCTACAATGAGCAGTTCTTC. Amino acids: CASTGRRSYNEQFF. This sequence joins TRBV6-2 or TRBV6-3 and TRBJ2-1, with 7 bases fitting TRBD2. Losses at the gene ends were 7 bases for V and 1 base for J; bases not matched to a gene: 4. This CDR3 comprises 14 residues. Per germline, CDR1 MNHEY and CDR2 SVGEGT.

This clonotype was observed at least ten times. The chain joins TRBV7-8 to TRBJ2-4, with 12 positions matching TRBD2. CDR3 length: 21 residues. Unmatched junction bases numbered 12, after V lost 0 bases and J lost 0 bases. Germline V gives CDR1 SGHVS, CDR2 FQNEAQ. The CDR3 loop is CASSLAIGVSTSGGAKNIQYF. The CDR3 coding sequence is TGTGCCAGCAGCTTAGCCATTGGGGTTTCGACTAGCGGGGGAGCCAAAAACATTCAGTACTTC.

The chain couples TRBV6-6 to TRBJ2-7; D not certain. Germline V gene data show CDR1 as MNHNY and CDR2 as SVGAGI (reference sequence). This CDR3 is 16 amino acids long. V gave up 0 bases and J gave up 6 bases, with 18 bases separating them. The CDR3, as DNA: TGTGCCAGCAGTTACTCAGCCGGTTTGTGGCCTTCCGAGCAGTACTTC. This sequence encodes CASSYSAGLWPSEQYF.

This clonotype was observed a handful of times. Compared with germline, one end of the junction differs, possibly owing to a read error. The gene calls are TRBV27 and TRBJ2-1; tentatively, D is TRBD2 (6 bases). The CDR3 spans 11 residues. Germline V gene lookup returns CDR1 MNHEY and CDR2 SMNVEV (reference sequence). The DNA of the CDR3 is TGTGTCATAGGAAAGACTAGTGCCCTTATCTTC. Protein: CVIGKTSALIF.

On this clonotype: With a much larger clone just one base away, this may be a read error. The V and J genes are TRBV19 and TRBJ1-1; D call uncertain. Per the germline V gene, CDR1 is LNHDA and CDR2 is SQIVND (reference sequence). This CDR3 has 13 residues. The CDR3 coding sequence is TGTGTCAGTCTCCGGAACCGAAACACTGAAGCTTTCTTT. Amino acid sequence: CVSLRNRNTEAFF.

The chain carries TRBV10-3 and TRBJ1-2; TRBD1 might be the D (5 bases). The CDR3 consists of 15 residues. Between the trimmed V and J ends, which lost 4 bases and 5 bases, there was a span of 17 bases. Germline loops: CDR1 ENHRY, CDR2 SYGVKD. The CDR3 nucleotides read TGTGCCATCAGTGTCCCTAGGGGCAGGGATTATGGCTACACCTTC. Translation gives CAISVPRGRDYGYTF.

This clonotype was found a few times. The V and J genes are TRBV3-1 and TRBJ2-3; D is unresolved. Germline V gene data show CDR1 as LGHDT and CDR2 as YNNKEL (reference sequence). V was cut by 3 bases and J by 9 bases, with 16 bases left in between. This CDR3 contains 14 residues. The CDR3 here is CASSHGSRFDTQYF. In DNA form, the CDR3 reads TGTGCCAGCAGCCATGGATCCCGCTTTGACACGCAGTATTTT.

The V gene is TRBV2, the J gene TRBJ1-1, with D perhaps TRBD1 (5 bases). The CDR3 spans 13 residues. Germline lookup yields CDR1 SNHLY and CDR2 FYNNEI. Trimming cost V 6 bases and J 0 bases, with 8 bases left between them. CDR3 DNA: TGTGCCAGCAGGGACACAGTGAACACTGAAGCTTTCTTT. Encoded protein: CASRDTVNTEAFF.

This chain links TRBV6-5 with TRBJ1-4, with D possibly matching TRBD1 (5 bases). Trimming left V 0 bases short and J 5 bases short, with 7 bases between. Germline V gives CDR1 MNHEY, CDR2 SVGAGI. CDR3 length: 14 amino acids. This chain's CDR3 is CASSYSSGNEKLFF. The CDR3 DNA follows: TGTGCCAGCAGTTACTCGTCAGGGAATGAAAAACTGTTTTTT.

The table lists this clonotype with a few counts. The chain employs TRBV6-5 and TRBJ2-7, with D unclear. Trimming pared 5 bases from V and 7 bases from J, leaving 12 bases between. This CDR3 contains 12 residues. Per the germline V gene, CDR1 is MNHEY and CDR2 is SVGAGI. The CDR3 sequence: CASSPNQFEQYV. The DNA for the CDR3 is TGTGCCAGCAGTCCTAACCAGTTTGAGCAGTACGTC.

About this clonotype itself: One end of the junction fails to match germline, which may point to a read error. This rearrangement joins TRBV6-6 to TRBJ1-2; D gene ambiguous. Germline-derived CDR1 and CDR2 are MNHNY and SVGAGI (reference sequence). There are 16 residues in the CDR3. CDR3 coding DNA: TGTGCCAGCAGTTACTCGCCGGGAACCAAACTGGATGGCTGCACCTTC. Protein: CASSYSPGTKLDGCTF.

This chain joins TRBV9 and TRBJ1-6, with D unclear. Trimming removed 0 bases from V and 10 bases from J, with 8 bases in between. CDR3 length equals 13 residues. In germline, CDR1 is SGDLS, CDR2 YYNGEE. This CDR3 reads CASSVGRRSPLHF. CDR3 sequence (DNA): TGTGCCAGCAGCGTAGGCCGGCGATCACCCCTCCACTTT. The complete variable domain, with remaining parts taken from reference TRBV9 and TRBJ1-6, reads DSGVTQTPKHLITATGQRVTLRCSPRSGDLSVYWYQQSLDQGLQFLIQYYNGEERAKGNILERFSAQQFPDLHSELNLSSLELGDSALYFCASSVGRRSPLHFGNGTRLTVT.

The V and J genes are TRBV2 and TRBJ2-7; D is unclear. The V gene lost 6 bases and the J gene lost 3 bases, with 18 bases spanning the gap. The CDR3 covers 15 residues. CDR1 and CDR2 (germline): SNHLY, FYNNEI. CDR3 nucleotides: TGTGCCAGCAGAGGAGTGGGTCTACAGAGCTACGAGCAGTACTTC. Translating gives CASRGVGLQSYEQYF.

The rearrangement joins TRBV6-5 to TRBJ2-3; the match to TRBD1 covers 7 bases. This CDR3 contains 14 residues. The germline gives CDR1 MNHEY, CDR2 SVGAGI. V trimming: 9 bases; J trimming: 2 bases; junction bases outside the gene matches: 8. The CDR3 DNA follows: TGTGCCAGTAGGGGGCGCGGCTACACAGATACGCAGTATTTT. Encoded protein: CASRGRGYTDTQYF.

The rearrangement uses TRBV7-2 and TRBJ2-7; 10 bases map to TRBD2. The CDR3 covers 16 residues. Germline CDR1 reads SGHTA; CDR2 reads FQGNSA. Trimming took 0 bases from V and 2 from J; bases not matched to a gene: 4. CDR3 nucleotide sequence: TGTGCCAGCAGCTTAGCCCCCACTAGCGGGGCCTACGAGCAGTACTTC. This codes for CASSLAPTSGAYEQYF.

The chain combines TRBV12-3 or TRBV12-4 with TRBJ2-1; 11 nucleotides agree with TRBD2. The CDR3 extends over 17 amino acids. The junction had 6 bases not matched to a gene; V was cut back by 5 bases and J by 0 bases. CDR3 sequence (DNA): TGTGCCAGCAGTATTGGGACTAGCGGTTTCTCCTACAATGAGCAGTTCTTC. As protein: CASSIGTSGFSYNEQFF.

The CDR3 DNA is TGTGCCAGTAGTATGGGAAGGGAGAGTGAAGCTTTCTTT. Encoded protein: CASSMGRESEAFF. The chain has TRBV19 and TRBJ1-1; D is unresolved. This CDR3 has 13 residues. Germline V lookup: CDR1 LNHDA, CDR2 SQIVND (reference sequence). Trimming removed 3 bases from V and 7 bases from J, with 12 bases in between. Using reference TRBV19 and TRBJ1-1 for the parts outside the CDR3, the full variable domain is DGGITQSPKYLFRKEGQNVTLSCEQNLNHDAMYWYRQDPGQGLRLIYYSQIVNDFQKGDIAEGYSVSREKKESFPLTVTSAQKNPTAFYLCASSMGRESEAFFGQGTRLTVV.

This clonotype was observed a few times. Here the CDR3 reads CASSFRSGLFNEQFF. The CDR3 DNA follows: TGTGCCAGCAGCTTCCGATCGGGACTCTTCAATGAGCAGTTCTTC. V gene TRBV11-3 combines with J gene TRBJ2-1; D is possibly TRBD2 (6 bases). This CDR3 contains 15 residues. The germline V gene encodes CDR1 SGHNT and CDR2 YENEEA. Trimming shortened V by 3 bases and J by 6 bases, and 15 bases separated the two germline ends.

This clonotype was picked up many times. The rearrangement links TRBV12-3 or TRBV12-4 to TRBJ2-7; 10 positions match TRBD1. V was clipped by 5 bases and J by 3 bases; unmatched bases: 4. The CDR3 spans 14 residues. The CDR3 is CASSLGTGVYEQYF. The CDR3 bases are TGTGCCAGCAGTCTTGGGACAGGGGTCTACGAGCAGTACTTC.

The chain carries TRBV18 and TRBJ2-5; 7 nucleotides line up with TRBD1. Germline V gene lookup returns CDR1 KGHSH and CDR2 LQKENI. The ends lost 3 bases at V and 3 bases at J; junction bases unmatched: 7. The CDR3 is 15 residues long. CDR3 in DNA: TGTGCCAGCTCACCCTGGGACAGCCGCGAAGAGACCCAGTACTTC. Translation: CASSPWDSREETQYF.